Listed below are T cell receptor beta chains from one sample, sequenced in a study of T cell clones after liver transplantation. Sequenced by immunoSEQ multiplex PCR; TCRdb stores in-frame clones only, minus some. There are more than 95,000 clones in the sample; just over 90% occur only once, and more than 0.8% lies in the top ten. The sequencing here drew on CD4+ T cells from blood, taken 12 months after liver transplant. These receptors all come from a human patient who received a liver transplant. Some T cells may be supplied by the graft donor. Each CDR3 is given with its conserved first and last residue. A D gene is named only where the DNA matches it firmly. Size is omitted from some rows. Given values are once, few, many or a class for expanded clones.

CDR3 protein,CDR3 DNA,clone size,V gene,J gene,CDR3 length,D gene
CASRPGQNNEQFF,TGTGCCAGCAGGCCGGGACAGAACAATGAGCAGTTCTTC,NA,TRBV7-9,TRBJ2-1,13,TRBD1
CASSSPGSSYEQYF,TGTGCCAGCAGCTCTCCGGGCTCTTCCTACGAGCAGTACTTC,NA,TRBV7-9,TRBJ2-7,14,NA
CASSVGHRANTGELFF,TGTGCCAGCAGCGTAGGTCATAGGGCGAACACCGGGGAGCTGTTTTTT,NA,TRBV9,TRBJ2-2,16,NA
CAWSVQGAVVQFF,TGTGCCTGGAGTGTACAGGGAGCGGTGGTGCAGTTCTTC,NA,TRBV30,TRBJ2-1,13,NA
CASNLLAGNTGELFF,TGTGCCAGCAACCTACTAGCGGGGAACACCGGGGAGCTGTTTTTT,NA,TRBV28,TRBJ2-2,15,TRBD2
CASREDRGGQPYNEQFF,TGTGCCAGCAGAGAAGACAGGGGCGGCCAGCCTTACAATGAGCAGTTCTTC,NA,TRBV6-1,TRBJ2-1,17,TRBD1
CASSVGHNNEKLFF,TGTGCCAGCAGCGTGGGACATAATAATGAAAAACTGTTTTTT,NA,TRBV28,TRBJ1-4,14,NA
CASSPSYGELFF,TGTGCCAGCAGCCCGAGCTATGGGGAGCTGTTTTTT,NA,TRBV7-8,TRBJ2-2,12,NA
CASSVGLAAYEQYF,TGTGCCAGCAGCGTGGGACTAGCGGCCTACGAGCAGTACTTC,NA,TRBV9,TRBJ2-7,14,TRBD2
CASSLDGGRRADTQYF,TGTGCCAGCAGCCTCGACGGAGGCCGCCGCGCAGATACGCAGTATTTT,NA,TRBV7-9,TRBJ2-3,16,NA
CASSDWDRGLQPQHF,TGTGCCAGCAGTGATTGGGACAGGGGTTTACAGCCCCAGCATTTT,few,TRBV2,TRBJ1-5,15,TRBD1
CASIDSTTNEKLFF,TGTGCCAGCATTGACAGTACAACTAATGAAAAACTGTTTTTT,NA,TRBV6-1,TRBJ1-4,14,NA
CASRGQGSHEQYF,TGTGCCAGCAGGGGACAGGGGAGCCACGAGCAGTACTTC,NA,TRBV6-5,TRBJ2-7,13,TRBD1
CASSMGFQETQYF,TGCGCCAGCAGCATGGGGTTTCAAGAGACCCAGTACTTC,NA,TRBV5-1,TRBJ2-5,13,NA
CASSSSGLPEQFF,TGTGCCAGCAGCTCATCGGGACTCCCTGAGCAGTTCTTC,NA,TRBV7-9,TRBJ2-1,13,NA
CASSARTGMDGYTF,TGTGCCAGCAGCGCTCGGACAGGGATGGATGGCTACACCTTC,NA,TRBV7-2,TRBJ1-2,14,TRBD1
CASSRDIYGYTF,TGTGCCAGCAGCCGGGACATCTATGGCTACACCTTC,NA,TRBV7-2,TRBJ1-2,12,NA
CATRLGGGNIQYF,TGTGCCACCAGACTGGGGGGGGGTAACATTCAGTACTTC,NA,TRBV15,TRBJ2-4,13,TRBD2
CASTTGAGANVLTF,TGTGCCAGCACCACAGGGGCTGGGGCCAACGTCCTGACTTTC,NA,TRBV6-1,TRBJ2-6,14,TRBD1
CASSPRDRGWEKLFF,TGTGCCAGCAGCCCTCGGGACAGGGGATGGGAAAAACTGTTTTTT,once,TRBV2,TRBJ1-4,15,TRBD1
CASGLDSNPGEQFF,TGTGCTAGTGGTTTGGACAGTAATCCGGGTGAGCAGTTCTTC,NA,TRBV12-5,TRBJ2-1,14,NA
CASSLTLTGTGSSGYTF,TGTGCCAGCAGTTTAACACTCACCGGGACAGGGAGCAGTGGCTACACCTTC,NA,TRBV7-9,TRBJ1-2,17,TRBD1
CASSSKLQGPAGANVLTF,TGTGCCAGTAGTTCCAAGTTACAGGGTCCTGCTGGGGCCAACGTCCTGACTTTC,NA,TRBV19,TRBJ2-6,18,NA
CASSPRGGGSSYEQYF,TGTGCCAGCTCACCACGAGGCGGGGGGAGCTCCTACGAGCAGTACTTC,NA,TRBV18,TRBJ2-7,16,TRBD2
CASSLGDRAQGNTEAFF,TGTGCCAGCAGCTTAGGGGACAGGGCCCAAGGGAACACTGAAGCTTTCTTT,once,TRBV11-3,TRBJ1-1,17,TRBD1
CASGLVPNIEKLFF,TGTGCTAGTGGTTTGGTTCCCAATATTGAAAAACTGTTTTTT,NA,TRBV12-5,TRBJ1-4,14,NA
CASSPGGAYEQYF,TGTGCCAGCAGTCCCGGGGGGGCCTACGAGCAGTACTTC,NA,TRBV27,TRBJ2-7,13,TRBD2
CASSFRQGLPPGELFF,TGTGCCAGCAGCTTCCGACAGGGGCTACCACCCGGGGAGCTGTTTTTT,NA,TRBV7-9,TRBJ2-2,16,TRBD1
CASTHLLGQGLRKLFF,TGTGCCAGTACCCACTTACTTGGACAGGGTTTGAGAAAACTGTTTTTT,NA,TRBV19,TRBJ1-4,16,TRBD1
CASSEGHGREGGDTQYF,TGTGCCAGCAGTGAAGGTCATGGGCGGGAGGGAGGAGATACGCAGTATTTT,NA,TRBV2,TRBJ2-3,17,TRBD2
CASSQETSGMGDEQFF,TGTGCCAGCAGCCAAGAGACCAGCGGGATGGGTGATGAGCAGTTCTTC,NA,TRBV4-2,TRBJ2-1,16,TRBD2
CASSLPSRETQYF,TGTGCCAGCAGCTTACCCTCTAGGGAGACCCAGTACTTC,once,TRBV11-3,TRBJ2-5,13,NA
CASSHLPNTGELFF,TGTGCCAGCAGCCATCTCCCTAACACCGGGGAGCTGTTTTTT,NA,TRBV6-1,TRBJ2-2,14,NA
CASSQSAHRGAGANVLTF,TGCGCCAGCAGTCAATCGGCGCACAGGGGGGCAGGGGCCAACGTCCTGACTTTC,NA,TRBV23-1,TRBJ2-6,18,TRBD1
CASSPWRGGADTQYF,TGTGCCAGCAGTCCATGGCGGGGAGGAGCAGATACGCAGTATTTT,NA,TRBV9,TRBJ2-3,15,NA
CASSKTSGSVGKNIQYF,TGTGCCAGTAGCAAGACCTCGGGTAGCGTGGGCAAAAACATTCAGTACTTC,NA,TRBV19,TRBJ2-4,17,NA
CASSLGDHFGYTF,TGTGCCAGCAGCTTAGGCGACCATTTTGGCTACACCTTC,NA,TRBV7-9,TRBJ1-2,13,NA
CASLPLEKVGTEAFF,TGTGCCAGTCTCCCCCTCGAGAAAGTGGGGACTGAAGCTTTCTTT,NA,TRBV19,TRBJ1-1,15,NA
CAITSGPSYEQYF,TGTGCCATCACTAGCGGGCCTTCCTACGAGCAGTACTTC,NA,TRBV10-3,TRBJ2-7,13,TRBD2
CASSEINRGSSGNTIYF,TGTGCCAGCAGTGAAATCAACAGGGGTTCCTCTGGAAACACCATATATTTT,NA,TRBV2,TRBJ1-3,17,TRBD1
CASPRSAGELFF,TGTGCCAGCCCTCGGAGCGCCGGGGAGCTGTTTTTT,NA,TRBV7-9,TRBJ2-2,12,NA
CASSTRTSSDTQYF,TGTGCCAGCAGCACGCGGACTTCATCAGATACGCAGTATTTT,NA,TRBV7-2,TRBJ2-3,14,NA
CASSLAGAAYNEQFF,TGCGCCAGCAGCTTGGCCGGGGCTGCCTACAATGAGCAGTTCTTC,NA,TRBV5-1,TRBJ2-1,15,NA
CASRLGVKETQYF,TGTGCCAGCAGGTTAGGGGTCAAAGAGACCCAGTACTTC,NA,TRBV5-5,TRBJ2-5,13,NA
CASSSQDIQGYTF,TGTGCCAGCAGTTCACAAGACATTCAGGGCTACACCTTC,once,TRBV27,TRBJ1-2,13,NA
CASSFTGRSGELFF,TGTGCCAGCAGTTTTACAGGGAGGTCTGGGGAGCTGTTTTTT,NA,TRBV9,TRBJ2-2,14,NA
CASSFRARNTEAFF,TGTGCCAGCAGCTTCAGGGCCAGGAACACTGAAGCTTTCTTT,once,TRBV5-6,TRBJ1-1,14,NA
CASSLGILLAGQPSDTQYF,TGCGCCAGCAGCTTGGGAATCCTACTAGCGGGGCAACCTTCCGATACGCAGTATTTT,NA,TRBV5-1,TRBJ2-3,19,TRBD2
CASSNQGPGELFF,TGTGCCAGCAGCAATCAGGGTCCCGGGGAGCTGTTTTTT,NA,TRBV14,TRBJ2-2,13,NA
CASSPGTGGFYGYTF,TGTGCCAGCAGTCCCGGGACAGGGGGCTTCTATGGCTACACCTTC,NA,TRBV27,TRBJ1-2,15,TRBD1
CASSLGAGGAEAFF,TGTGCCAGCAGCTTGGGAGCGGGCGGTGCTGAAGCTTTCTTT,once,TRBV5-5,TRBJ1-1,14,NA
CASSELRLNTEAFF,TGTGCCAGCAGTGAATTAAGGCTTAACACTGAAGCTTTCTTT,NA,TRBV6-1,TRBJ1-1,14,NA
CASSSGRASSYEQYF,TGTGCCAGCAGTAGCGGGAGGGCCAGCTCCTACGAGCAGTACTTC,NA,TRBV9,TRBJ2-7,15,TRBD2
CANGRGGGSYEQYF,TGTGCCAACGGAAGGGGCGGGGGCTCCTACGAGCAGTACTTC,once,TRBV10-3,TRBJ2-7,14,TRBD2
CASSPPTLSVIQETQYF,TGTGCCAGCTCACCACCGACGTTAAGCGTGATCCAAGAGACCCAGTACTTC,NA,TRBV18,TRBJ2-5,17,NA
CASSSDGNNQPQHF,TGTGCCAGCAGCTCCGACGGGAACAATCAGCCCCAGCATTTT,NA,TRBV5-4,TRBJ1-5,14,NA
CASSQRTGKYEQYF,TGTGCCAGCAGCCAACGGACAGGGAAATACGAGCAGTACTTC,once,TRBV7-2,TRBJ2-7,14,TRBD1